This T cell receptor (beta chain) was sequenced in a study of OX40 agonist ivuxolimab in advanced cancers. Background on the whole study: Ivuxolimab was an agonistic, fully human IgG2 monoclonal antibody directed against OX40 (CD134), a costimulatory receptor. Patients were allowed to have had prior anti-PD-1, anti-PD-L1 or anti-CTLA-4 therapy, and 40% of the dose-escalation patients had previously received checkpoint inhibitors. The paper describes the monotherapy dose-escalation part (N of about 52 patients) of the phase I trial of ivuxolimab. Of the approximately 50 patients in dose escalation, 19 had hepatocellular carcinoma, around 15 had melanoma, 9 had renal cell carcinoma and 9 had head and neck cancer. Partial responses occurred in three dose-escalation patients, of whom one had hepatocellular carcinoma and two had cutaneous melanoma. A male proportion of almost 85% and a mean age of approximately 61 years, ranging from 23 to 79, were recorded for the dose-escalation cohort. The purpose of peripheral TCRbeta sequencing was to test whether ivuxolimab changed TCR sequence diversity and led to clonal T-cell expansion. Intravenous ivuxolimab was administered to patients every 2 weeks at six dose levels: 0.01, 0.1, 0.3, 1.5, 3 and 10 mg/kg. The study at large found these results: At doses from 0.1 to 3.0 mg/kg, clonal expansion was seen in both CD4+ and CD8+ blood T cells between baseline and week 6. In the 0.1-3.0 mg/kg groups, partial responders had among the lowest normalized peripheral clonal expansion, particularly in CD8+ T cells. Low levels of normalized T-cell clonal expansion were also shown by some nonresponding patients. The antigen specificity of the peripheral T cells that underwent clonal expansion was not determined. After ivuxolimab, more expanded clones were found on average in CD8+ T cells than in CD4+ T cells.

This clone was found once. Its recognized antigen is unknown. The record has no base qualities; no much larger clone is one base away. As encoded in the germline V gene (reference sequence), CDR1 is GTSNPN while CDR2 is SVGIG. V gives up 8 bases and J gives up 3 bases, and the segment between their germline ends measures 22 bases. The CDR3 goes from the cysteine to the phenylalanine over 15 residues. The retained sequence is limited to the CDR3, 45 bases, with the frame set at the first base. Patients with a history of autoimmune disease or receiving systemic immunosuppression were excluded from the trial. In every dose cohort, peripheral blood was drawn for TCR sequencing at baseline, cycle 4 day 1, and cycle 7 day 1. The samples were taken from a phase I, first-in-human, multicenter, open-label dose-escalation trial of ivuxolimab. Adults with locally advanced or metastatic melanoma, renal cell, hepatocellular, or head and neck squamous cell carcinoma were enrolled in the trial. Before TCR sequencing, CD4+ T cells and CD8+ T cells were sorted from peripheral blood as separate populations.

To sequence the TCRbeta CDR3 region, genomic DNA was isolated from the sorted cells. The immunoSEQ Assay was used for sequencing of TCRbeta CDR3 regions. In TCRdb, the immuneACCESS table is reduced to in-frame sequences with V and J assigned. These tables do not hold every clone; where another copy was compared, an unresolved V gene accounts for under half, and the others remain unexplained. In all, the sample holds 15,000 to 20,000 clones, and roughly 89% of those were seen once. Less than 75% of the sample goes to the ten largest clones. Source: CD4+ or CD8+ T cells sorted from blood, taken in a trial of the OX40 agonist ivuxolimab. The rearranged segments are TRBV30 and TRBJ1-2; no D segment can be confidently identified. The TCR was taken from an adult with an advanced solid tumor such as melanoma, head and neck, liver or kidney cancer. The CDR3 sequence is CAALGIPSFHYGYTF. The nucleotide sequence reads TGTGCCGCGCTAGGGATCCCATCCTTCCACTATGGCTACACCTTC.